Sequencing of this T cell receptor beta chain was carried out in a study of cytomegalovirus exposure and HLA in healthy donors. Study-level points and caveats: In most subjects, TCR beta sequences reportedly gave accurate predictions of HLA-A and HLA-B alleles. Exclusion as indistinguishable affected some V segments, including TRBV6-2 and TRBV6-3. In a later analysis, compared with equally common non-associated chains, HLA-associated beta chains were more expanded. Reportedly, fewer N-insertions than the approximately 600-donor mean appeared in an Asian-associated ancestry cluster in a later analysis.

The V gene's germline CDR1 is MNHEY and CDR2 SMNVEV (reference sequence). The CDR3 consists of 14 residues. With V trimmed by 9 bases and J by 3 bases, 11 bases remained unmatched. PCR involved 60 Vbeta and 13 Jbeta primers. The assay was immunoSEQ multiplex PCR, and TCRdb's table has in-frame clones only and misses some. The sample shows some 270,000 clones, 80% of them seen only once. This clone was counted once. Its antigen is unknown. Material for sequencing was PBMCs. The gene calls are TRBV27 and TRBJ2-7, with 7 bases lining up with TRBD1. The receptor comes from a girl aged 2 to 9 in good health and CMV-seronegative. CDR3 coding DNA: TGTGCCAGTGCGACAGGGAGTAGGCTCTACGAGCAGTACTTC. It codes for CASATGSRLYEQYF.